The next 12 T cell receptor beta chains were all read from a single sample in a study of blood T cell repertoires in COVID-19. Libraries were prepared by immunoSEQ multiplex PCR; TCRdb keeps only in-frame clonotypes and omits some of them. The sample records 200,000 to 250,000 clones, 75% to 85% being singletons. The sample comprised PBMCs or T cells enriched from blood (not recorded which). These receptors came from a woman in her forties or fifties with acute COVID-19.

This clone was seen once. The chain carries TRBV10-1 and TRBJ2-1; 12 bases fit TRBD2. The germline CDR1 and CDR2 sequences are WNHNN and SYGVQD (reference sequence). Losses at the gene ends were 5 bases for V and 5 bases for J; bases not matched to a gene: 4. The CDR3 length is 15 residues. The CDR3 coding sequence is TGCGCCAGCAGTCAACTAGCGGGGGGAGACAATGAGCAGTTCTTC. It is translated as CASSQLAGGDNEQFF.

This clone appeared a single time. The chain carries TRBV4-1 and TRBJ1-6, with a possible D match to TRBD1 (5 bases). This CDR3 is built from 16 residues. Germline V gives CDR1 MGHRA, CDR2 YSYEKL. V lost 3 bases, J lost 6 bases, and 15 bases lay in between. CDR3 loop: CASSQAQGVLNSPLHF. The CDR3 region has the DNA TGCGCCAGCAGCCAGGCCCAAGGGGTCCTTAATTCACCCCTCCACTTT.

The V gene is TRBV7-6, the J gene TRBJ1-3; no definite D call. V was cut by 5 bases and J by 3 bases, with 14 bases left in between. The CDR3 length is 15 residues. Germline V CDR1 and CDR2: SGHVS, FNYEAQ. The CDR3 spells CASSPNSGFGNTIYF. The CDR3 nucleotides read TGTGCCAGCAGCCCCAATAGCGGCTTTGGAAACACCATATATTTT.

The gene calls are TRBV7-9 and TRBJ2-5; 8 nucleotides agree with TRBD1. Germline CDR1 SEHNR, CDR2 FQNEAQ (reference sequence). This CDR3 spans 14 amino acids. J was trimmed by 5 bases and V by 9 bases; bases with no gene match: 11. CDR3 loop: CASNWQGAGETQYF. The DNA for the CDR3 is TGTGCCAGTAACTGGCAGGGGGCGGGCGAGACCCAGTACTTC.

The rearrangement uses TRBV7-2 and TRBJ1-3, with D possibly matching TRBD1 (5 bases). Germline values: CDR1 SGHTA, CDR2 FQGNSA. CDR3 length equals 15 residues. The germline V and J ends were trimmed by 1 base and 3 bases, with 10 bases remaining between them. CDR3 coding DNA: TGTGCCAGCAGCTTAGACGGGGGTCTTGGAAACACCATATATTTT. Amino acid sequence: CASSLDGGLGNTIYF.

The genes are TRBV7-2 and TRBJ2-2, with D hard to call. Germline values: CDR1 SGHTA, CDR2 FQGNSA. This CDR3 has 15 amino acids. Trimming took 0 bases from V and 6 from J, leaving 11 bases between them. CDR3 sequence: CASSLAHTPAGELFF. DNA for the CDR3: TGTGCCAGCAGCTTAGCTCACACACCCGCCGGGGAGCTGTTTTTT.

The chain has TRBV5-1 and TRBJ2-1, with 12 bases that match TRBD2. Germline V gives CDR1 SGHRS, CDR2 YFSETQ. The CDR3 has 18 amino acids. Germline trimming cut 1 base from V and 7 bases from J; bases unmatched to any gene: 12. The CDR3 sequence is CASSLTSSGGAVKNEQFF. CDR3 coding DNA: TGCGCCAGCAGCTTGACCTCTAGCGGGGGGGCGGTAAAGAATGAGCAGTTCTTC.

The gene calls are TRBV30 and TRBJ1-2; TRBD1 agrees at 10 bases. V dropped 5 bases and J dropped 8; count of bases not matched to a gene: 5. This CDR3 region has 12 residues. CDR1 and CDR2 (germline): GTSNPN, SVGIG (reference sequence). The CDR3 is CAWGDRGYGYTF. The DNA for the CDR3 is TGTGCCTGGGGGGACAGGGGCTACGGCTACACCTTC.

The table lists this clone with a count of one. The V call is TRBV7-2, the J call TRBJ1-2; 7 bases are a match to TRBD1. The CDR3 length is 14 residues. V was clipped by 5 bases and J by 3 bases; unmatched bases: 6. Germline V gene lookup returns CDR1 SGHTA and CDR2 FQGNSA. DNA for the CDR3: TGTGCCAGCAGCAACACAGGGGTGGACTATGGCTACACCTTC. Translating gives CASSNTGVDYGYTF.

The sample holds one count of this clone. The chain links TRBV3-1 (or the pseudogene TRBV3-2) to TRBJ1-4; no definite D call. This CDR3 is built from 14 residues. Germline V gives CDR1 LGHDT, CDR2 YNNKEL (reference sequence). Deletions cut 2 bases from V and 8 bases from J, with 12 bases between. The CDR3 nucleotides are TGTGCCAGCAGCCAAAGAGGGATGTCGGAAAAACTGTTTTTT. Residues: CASSQRGMSEKLFF.

The gene calls are TRBV3-1 (or the pseudogene TRBV3-2) and TRBJ1-1; 9 bases are shared with TRBD1. Unmatched junction bases numbered 6, after V lost 4 bases and J lost 0 bases. Germline loops: CDR1 LGHDT, CDR2 YNNKEL (reference sequence). The CDR3 extends over 16 amino acids. CDR3 DNA sequence: TGTGCCAGCAGCCCCGACAGGGGGTACCTGAACACTGAAGCTTTCTTT. Translated: CASSPDRGYLNTEAFF.

V gene TRBV18 combines with J gene TRBJ2-4; TRBD1 matches 7 bases. This CDR3 is built from 14 residues. CDR1 and CDR2 (germline): KGHSH, LQKENI. Trimming took 3 bases from V and 3 from J; bases not matched to a gene: 2. The CDR3, as DNA: TGTGCCAGCTCACCTGGGACAGACAAAAACATTCAGTACTTC. The encoded protein is CASSPGTDKNIQYF.